Reported below is one T cell receptor beta chain. This clone came up a few times. The antigen it recognizes is unknown. No base quality information exists; no much larger clone differs at one position. The sample's time point label, in plain terms: about 28 days (+/-7) after the second vaccine dose. AZD1222 recipients given second doses at about 4 weeks or at about 12 weeks were pooled, since spike-specific TCR depth and breadth were not found to differ between the two schedules. The vaccinee samples were drawn from two UK trials, COV001 and COV002, one of which was a single-blind randomized controlled phase 2/3 trial testing AZD1222 (ChAdOx1 nCoV-19) in healthy adults. For TCRbeta chain sequencing, PBMC samples were collected from trial participants at day 0 and at day 28 after the second dose. The CDR3 regions of human TCRbeta chains were analyzed by immunosequencing. As for the authors' bioinformatics: TCRs in the repertoires were matched against a reference library of SARS-CoV-2-specific TCRs that had been generated with the MIRA antigen-specificity platform. Breadth was defined as the fraction of unique TCRs that were SARS-CoV-2-associated. Depth was defined as the fraction of total T cells that were SARS-CoV-2-associated. Each spike-specific TCR was assigned to its reactive spike region and to a CD4 or CD8 class using the MIRA data. Log10-transformed breadth and depth values were compared by one-way ANOVA with Sidak's multiple comparisons tests. In TCRdb, the immuneACCESS table is reduced to in-frame sequences with V and J assigned. These tables do not hold every clone; where another copy was compared, an unresolved V gene accounts for under half, and the others remain unexplained. The V and J calls and clone size were taken over from that table, and D and trimming were inferred from the DNA. This sample lists approximately 130,000 clones; about 79% were detected once. The ten biggest clones cover roughly a quarter of the sample.

These data come from a study of T cell responses to AZD1222 COVID-19 vaccine (dated by TCRdb to the early 2020s). Looking at the study overall: A total of around 240 trial participants underwent TCR sequencing, of whom roughly 210 had received two doses of AZD1222 and roughly 26 had received two doses of the MenACWY control vaccine. Trial participants were enrolled into age subgroups of 18-55, 56-69 and 70-plus years, which contained around 140, 26 and 57 TCR-sequenced participants, respectively.

The CDR3 spans 13 residues, from the cysteine through the phenylalanine. The only DNA kept is the CDR3, 39 bases in frame from the first base. V gives up 2 bases and J gives up 9 bases, and the segment between their germline ends measures 11 bases. As encoded in the germline V gene, CDR1 is ENHRY while CDR2 is SYGVKD. Overall study results and their limits: Because no day 14 peak-response samples were available, the repertoires could be characterized only after the peak T cell response. Conclusions about previously exposed vaccinees were limited because only 6 or 7 AZD1222 recipients were SARS-CoV-2 seropositive at baseline. The whole spike protein was spanned by vaccine-associated CD4 TCRs, and dominant responses were seen in regions 160-218 and 743-854. Epitopes outside the regions mutated in the B.1.351 and B.1.1.7 variants were reportedly recognized by nearly half of the unique spike-specific TCRs. After two AZD1222 doses, spike-specific TCR breadth and depth were significantly higher than at day 0 and than in MenACWY recipients. In the small 56-69-year group, the increase in depth fell short of significance, most likely because of low power. Participants were mostly white British and included more females than males, and it was suggested by the authors that clonal diversity may have been underestimated.

The sequence came from an adult who received the AZD1222 COVID-19 vaccine. The rearrangement joined TRBV10-3 to TRBJ2-4; the D gene is perhaps TRBD1, on 6 matching bases. This specimen consisted of peripheral blood, obtained 28 days after the second AZD1222 dose. The DNA sequence is as follows: TGTGCCATCAGTGAGGCGGCAGGGGTCATTCAGTACTTC. The encoded protein is CAISEAAGVIQYF.